This T cell receptor beta chain comes out of a study of beta chain features in type 1 diabetes (dated by TCRdb to 2016 to 2018). Turning to the overall study: Mean age, gender distribution, total cell number and subset yield did not differ between patients and healthy donors. Regulatory and stem cell-like memory subsets were obtained from only 8 patients and about 8 healthy donors, while naive and central memory subsets were obtained from all 30 or so donors. The study compared the TCRB repertoires of sorted circulating CD4+ T cell subsets in recently diagnosed type 1 diabetes patients with those in matched healthy donors. Across all samples, 90 million to 130 million sorted cells were examined, and cell number per subset correlated strongly with RNA yield.

Turning to this clone: The antigen this receptor binds is unknown. No base quality information exists; no much larger clone differs at one position.

Each donor gave one peripheral blood draw, averaging roughly 100 mL, which was collected into heparinised tubes. A BD FACSAria II was used to sort naive, central memory, regulatory and stem cell-like memory CD4+ T cells with a panel that included CD45RO, CCR7, CD25, CD127, CD95 and CD27. All sorted populations exceeded 98% purity. PBMCs were isolated immediately by Lymphoprep density gradient centrifugation and stained directly without culture. Samples were stained and sorted in pairs, with one healthy donor and one patient per experiment, so that batch effects were minimized. The entire isolated RNA was reverse transcribed using the High Capacity cDNA Reverse Transcription Kit, and thus expressed TCRB transcripts were sequenced. Deep immunoSEQ sequencing was applied to naive, central memory and regulatory T cell samples, giving an average of about 3.4 million total reads per sample. After sorted cells were lysed in RLT buffer, RNA was extracted with DNase-treated RNeasy Micro or Mini kits, with the choice depending on cell number. To prevent cross-contamination, each cell subset was processed individually, whereas patient and healthy donor samples were processed jointly. The immunoSEQ multiplex PCR was used to amplify TCRB sequences from cDNA, generating 87-bp fragments that spanned the CDR3 region. Sequencing of the amplicons was done on the Illumina HiSeq platform. Under the source paper's analysis protocol: Synthetic template baselines were used to correct PCR bias computationally, reads within Hamming distance 2 were collapsed, and singletons that could not be merged were discarded. Reads were aligned against IMGT so that V, D and J genes, CDR3 length and insertions or deletions at six rearrangement sites could be assigned. Clonotype counts were normalized to sorted cell number within each subset before computing true diversity and Gini coefficients with the tcR R package. Repertoire sharing was quantified using the overlap coefficient calculated on TCRB nucleotide sequences. TCRdb limited this immuneACCESS table to in-frame rearrangements with V and J called. A share of clones is missing; checked studies link under half to unresolved V genes, and the rest is unexplained. The V and J calls and clone size come from that table; D and trimming were worked out from the DNA. The sample includes around 150,000 clones, with 8% to 9.5% observed a single time. The ten largest account for 0.54% of the sample.

Broader findings and caveats from the paper: Because small numbers of individuals were included in the HLA sub-analyses, any influence of HLA type on TCRB rearrangement was left unresolved. Naive, central memory and regulatory TCRB repertoires appeared to be more alike among patients than among healthy donors. In all four CD4+ subsets, TCRB CDR3 length was moderately but significantly shorter in type 1 diabetes patients. Because cDNA was sequenced instead of genomic DNA, activated cells with high expression could be over-represented, although the groups did not differ in activation or CD3 levels. Patients with type 1 diabetes made fewer insertions and deleted more nucleotides at VDJ recombination sites, implying thymic rearrangement abnormalities. Shorter templates might be favored by PCR, yet because patient and control samples were amplified and corrected together, any such skew would affect both groups equally.

There are 17 amino acids in the CDR3, from cysteine to phenylalanine inclusive. Only the CDR3 DNA is retained, 51 bases long and in frame from the first base. V is cut by 4 bases and J by 10 bases, and the space between the germline ends is 23 bases. Reading the germline V gene gives CDR1 SGHTA and CDR2 FQGNSA. The V gene is TRBV7-2 and the J gene is TRBJ1-6; no D gene call is confident. This TCR was sampled from a woman between 18 and 29 years old with type 1 diabetes. Input material: central memory CD4+ T cells from blood. This receptor carries the CDR3 CASSSQATPGALSPLHF. In nucleotides, the sequence is TGTGCCAGCAGCTCGCAAGCTACCCCGGGAGCTTTGTCACCCCTCCACTTT.